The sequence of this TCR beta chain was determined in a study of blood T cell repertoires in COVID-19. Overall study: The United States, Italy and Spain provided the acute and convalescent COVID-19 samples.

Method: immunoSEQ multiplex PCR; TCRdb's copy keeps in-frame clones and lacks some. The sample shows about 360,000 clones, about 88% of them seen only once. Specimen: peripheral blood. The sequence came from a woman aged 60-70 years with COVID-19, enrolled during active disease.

This CDR3 reads CASSVENSGNTIYF. The CDR3 region has the DNA TGTGCCAGCAGTGTCGAGAACTCTGGAAACACCATATATTTT. The rearrangement links TRBV2 to TRBJ1-3; D gene uncertain. This CDR3 is built from 14 residues. The germline gives CDR1 SNHLY, CDR2 FYNNEI. Trimming shortened V by 4 bases and J by 0 bases, and 7 bases separated the two germline ends.